A selection of T cell receptor beta chains follows, all from one sample in a study of T cell responses to AZD1222 COVID-19 vaccine. The repertoire was sequenced with immunoSEQ multiplex PCR; TCRdb's copy has only in-frame clones and lacks some. The profile covers some 80,000 clones, with less than 95% appearing a single time and around 3.4% taken by the ten largest. The starting material was peripheral blood, obtained 28 days after the second AZD1222 dose. These receptors were collected from an adult who received the AZD1222 COVID-19 vaccine. Each CDR3 is given with its conserved first and last residue. Fields, in order: clone size, V gene, J gene, D gene, CDR3 DNA, CDR3 protein. A D gene is named only where the DNA matches it firmly. Only some rows state a clone size, as once, few, many or a class for expanded clones.

clone_size: NA
v_call: TRBV29-1
j_call: TRBJ1-1
d_call: NA
cdr3_nt: TGCAGCGTTACTGGACATTTGAACACTGAAGCTTTCTTT
cdr3_aa: CSVTGHLNTEAFF

clone_size: NA
v_call: TRBV12-3/TRBV12-4
j_call: TRBJ2-5
d_call: NA
cdr3_nt: TGTGCCAGCAGTCAATCGAGAGAGACCCAGTACTTC
cdr3_aa: CASSQSRETQYF

clone_size: once
v_call: TRBV7-2
j_call: TRBJ1-2
d_call: NA
cdr3_nt: TGTGCCAGCAGCCAAGGACAGTATGGCTACACCTTC
cdr3_aa: CASSQGQYGYTF

clone_size: NA
v_call: TRBV5-1
j_call: TRBJ1-3
d_call: TRBD1
cdr3_nt: TGCGCCAGCAGCCAGAGGACAGGGGGATACACCATATATTTT
cdr3_aa: CASSQRTGGYTIYF

clone_size: once
v_call: TRBV7-7
j_call: TRBJ2-1
d_call: NA
cdr3_nt: TGTGCCAGCAGCCAAGAACTAGTAGCATCCTACAATGAGCAGTTCTTC
cdr3_aa: CASSQELVASYNEQFF

clone_size: NA
v_call: TRBV6-5
j_call: TRBJ1-4
d_call: NA
cdr3_nt: TGTGCCAGCAGTCGGAAGGAGAGTGAAAAACTGTTTTTT
cdr3_aa: CASSRKESEKLFF

clone_size: NA
v_call: TRBV6-2/TRBV6-3
j_call: TRBJ2-3
d_call: NA
cdr3_nt: TGTGCCAGCAGTTCCCAGGGAGATACGCAGTATTTT
cdr3_aa: CASSSQGDTQYF

clone_size: once
v_call: TRBV7-2
j_call: TRBJ2-5
d_call: NA
cdr3_nt: TGTGCCAGCAGCGCCTTAGGGGAGACCCAGTACTTC
cdr3_aa: CASSALGETQYF

clone_size: NA
v_call: TRBV7-9
j_call: TRBJ2-3
d_call: NA
cdr3_nt: TGTGCCAGCAGCTTACTTCGGCAGGGGACTGGCACAGATACGCAGTATTTT
cdr3_aa: CASSLLRQGTGTDTQYF

clone_size: NA
v_call: TRBV29-1
j_call: TRBJ1-4
d_call: NA
cdr3_nt: TGCAGCGTTGTGGAGGGAAGGAATGAAAAACTGTTTTTT
cdr3_aa: CSVVEGRNEKLFF

clone_size: NA
v_call: TRBV5-4
j_call: TRBJ2-2
d_call: NA
cdr3_nt: TGTGCCAGCAGCTTGGGGGCAGATCAATCCGGGGAGCTGTTTTTT
cdr3_aa: CASSLGADQSGELFF

clone_size: NA
v_call: TRBV6-5
j_call: TRBJ1-2
d_call: NA
cdr3_nt: TGTGCCAGCAGTTACTACCTCTGGGACGGAGAATATGGCTACACCTTC
cdr3_aa: CASSYYLWDGEYGYTF

clone_size: NA
v_call: TRBV19
j_call: TRBJ1-4
d_call: TRBD1
cdr3_nt: TGTGCCAGTAGTCCCCCGGGGGCAGGGGGCGAAAAACTGTTTTTT
cdr3_aa: CASSPPGAGGEKLFF

clone_size: NA
v_call: TRBV11-1
j_call: TRBJ1-2
d_call: NA
cdr3_nt: TGTGCCAGCAGCCCAAGGGACGGACCCTATGGCTACACCTTC
cdr3_aa: CASSPRDGPYGYTF

clone_size: once
v_call: TRBV6-2/TRBV6-3
j_call: TRBJ2-1
d_call: TRBD1
cdr3_nt: TGTGCCAGCAGTAGGGACAGCTACAATGAGCAGTTCTTC
cdr3_aa: CASSRDSYNEQFF

clone_size: NA
v_call: TRBV6-5
j_call: TRBJ1-4
d_call: NA
cdr3_nt: TGTGCCAGCAGCCTGAACAGGTTTGAAAAACTGTTTTTT
cdr3_aa: CASSLNRFEKLFF

clone_size: NA
v_call: TRBV12-5
j_call: TRBJ2-7
d_call: NA
cdr3_nt: TGTGCTAGTGTCCCCATGGGGTACTCATCCTACGAGCAGTACTTC
cdr3_aa: CASVPMGYSSYEQYF

clone_size: once
v_call: TRBV5-1
j_call: TRBJ1-1
d_call: NA
cdr3_nt: TGCGCCAGCAGCCTCTGGGGTAACACTGAAGCTTTCTTT
cdr3_aa: CASSLWGNTEAFF

clone_size: NA
v_call: TRBV7-2
j_call: TRBJ2-2
d_call: NA
cdr3_nt: TGTGCCAGCAGCGTAGGACTGTTCGGGGAGCTGTTTTTT
cdr3_aa: CASSVGLFGELFF

clone_size: NA
v_call: TRBV7-3
j_call: TRBJ2-2
d_call: NA
cdr3_nt: TGTGCCAGCAGCCCTGAGGGAGGGGAGCTGTTTTTT
cdr3_aa: CASSPEGGELFF

clone_size: NA
v_call: TRBV9
j_call: TRBJ2-2
d_call: NA
cdr3_nt: TGTGCCAGCAGCCCCTCGGGCCACCTTCGAAACACCGGGGAGCTGTTTTTT
cdr3_aa: CASSPSGHLRNTGELFF

clone_size: NA
v_call: TRBV5-1
j_call: TRBJ1-2
d_call: TRBD1
cdr3_nt: TGCGCCAGCAGCTTTACCGGGACAGGGAAAGGCTACACCTTC
cdr3_aa: CASSFTGTGKGYTF

clone_size: NA
v_call: TRBV7-8
j_call: TRBJ1-1
d_call: NA
cdr3_nt: TGTGCCAGCAACCCCGGGGGCAAGAGGGAAGCTTTCTTT
cdr3_aa: CASNPGGKREAFF

clone_size: few
v_call: TRBV5-6
j_call: TRBJ1-2
d_call: TRBD1
cdr3_nt: TGTGCCAGCTCGCGTGAGGACAGGGCTGGCTACACCTTC
cdr3_aa: CASSREDRAGYTF

clone_size: once
v_call: TRBV6-6
j_call: TRBJ1-5
d_call: TRBD1
cdr3_nt: TGTGCCAGCAGTTCTTGGACAGGTCAAAATCAGCCCCAGCATTTT
cdr3_aa: CASSSWTGQNQPQHF

clone_size: NA
v_call: TRBV6-5
j_call: TRBJ1-6
d_call: NA
cdr3_nt: TGTGCCAGCAGTTATGGGAGTATCTATAATTCACCCCTCCACTTT
cdr3_aa: CASSYGSIYNSPLHF

clone_size: NA
v_call: TRBV6-4
j_call: TRBJ1-1
d_call: NA
cdr3_nt: TGTGCCAGCAGTGACTCGTACGGGGGAAAAGCTTTCTTT
cdr3_aa: CASSDSYGGKAFF

clone_size: once
v_call: TRBV6-5
j_call: TRBJ1-3
d_call: NA
cdr3_nt: TGTGCCAGCAGTTACTGGCAGGTCTCTGGAAACACCATATATTTT
cdr3_aa: CASSYWQVSGNTIYF

clone_size: NA
v_call: TRBV7-2
j_call: TRBJ1-2
d_call: NA
cdr3_nt: TGTGCCAGCAGGACCTTGACCAAAGATAGAGCTAACTATGGCTACACCTTC
cdr3_aa: CASRTLTKDRANYGYTF

clone_size: NA
v_call: TRBV4-2
j_call: TRBJ1-5
d_call: NA
cdr3_nt: TGTGCCAGCAGCCAAGAGGGGGGCAGGGGCAATCAGCCCCAGCATTTT
cdr3_aa: CASSQEGGRGNQPQHF

clone_size: once
v_call: TRBV7-8
j_call: TRBJ1-1
d_call: TRBD1
cdr3_nt: TGTGCCAGCAGCTTCGACAGGGACACTGAAGCTTTCTTT
cdr3_aa: CASSFDRDTEAFF

clone_size: NA
v_call: TRBV28
j_call: TRBJ1-6
d_call: NA
cdr3_nt: TGTGCCAGCGGGCGCTCGGGAGGGCCGCTTGAAGGTTCACCCCTCCACTTT
cdr3_aa: CASGRSGGPLEGSPLHF

clone_size: NA
v_call: TRBV19
j_call: TRBJ1-2
d_call: NA
cdr3_nt: TGTGCCAGTAGGCCGCCGGGAACAGTTGGGTATGGCTACACCTTC
cdr3_aa: CASRPPGTVGYGYTF

clone_size: NA
v_call: TRBV27
j_call: TRBJ1-4
d_call: TRBD1
cdr3_nt: TGTGCCAGCAGCCGACAGGGATTCTATGAAAAACTGTTTTTT
cdr3_aa: CASSRQGFYEKLFF

clone_size: NA
v_call: TRBV11-2
j_call: TRBJ1-2
d_call: NA
cdr3_nt: TGTGCCAGCAGCTTCCTCCTAGTGGCTAACTATGGCTACACCTTC
cdr3_aa: CASSFLLVANYGYTF

clone_size: NA
v_call: TRBV28
j_call: TRBJ1-6
d_call: NA
cdr3_nt: TGTGCCAGCAGACCCGGGGACGCCTATAATTCACCCCTCCACTTT
cdr3_aa: CASRPGDAYNSPLHF

clone_size: NA
v_call: TRBV5-4
j_call: TRBJ2-1
d_call: TRBD2
cdr3_nt: TGTGCCAGCAGCTGGGGTCGGGGGGGCCTTTACAATGAGCAGTTCTTC
cdr3_aa: CASSWGRGGLYNEQFF

clone_size: NA
v_call: TRBV19
j_call: TRBJ2-7
d_call: NA
cdr3_nt: TGTGCCACCCAGGGCACAGCCTACGAGCAGTACTTC
cdr3_aa: CATQGTAYEQYF

clone_size: NA
v_call: TRBV7-9
j_call: TRBJ1-5
d_call: NA
cdr3_nt: TGTGCCAGCAGCTTATCAAGTAGCAATCAGCCCCAGCATTTT
cdr3_aa: CASSLSSSNQPQHF

clone_size: once
v_call: TRBV5-1
j_call: TRBJ2-3
d_call: TRBD2
cdr3_nt: TGCGCCAGCAGCTTGGTTCCAGCGGGAGTTGGAGATACGCAGTATTTT
cdr3_aa: CASSLVPAGVGDTQYF

clone_size: NA
v_call: TRBV25-1
j_call: TRBJ1-1
d_call: NA
cdr3_nt: TGTGCCAGCAGTGAAGTACAGGGTGAAGCTTTCTTT
cdr3_aa: CASSEVQGEAFF

clone_size: NA
v_call: TRBV11-2
j_call: TRBJ2-7
d_call: NA
cdr3_nt: TGTGCCAGCAGCCTCCAGGGGTACGAGCAGTACTTC
cdr3_aa: CASSLQGYEQYF

clone_size: NA
v_call: TRBV6-5
j_call: TRBJ2-7
d_call: NA
cdr3_nt: TGTGCCAGCAGGGGGTTCGGGCTAGCCTACGAGCAGTACTTC
cdr3_aa: CASRGFGLAYEQYF

clone_size: once
v_call: TRBV6-5
j_call: TRBJ1-1
d_call: TRBD1
cdr3_nt: TGTGCCAGCAATCAACAGGGGAGGACTGAAGCTTTCTTT
cdr3_aa: CASNQQGRTEAFF

clone_size: NA
v_call: TRBV11-2
j_call: TRBJ1-2
d_call: NA
cdr3_nt: TGTGCCAGCAGCCCCCTTCGGGGGGGCGTAAACTATGGCTACACCTTC
cdr3_aa: CASSPLRGGVNYGYTF

clone_size: NA
v_call: TRBV6-1
j_call: TRBJ1-1
d_call: NA
cdr3_nt: TGTGCCAGCAGTGAAGCGTGGAGAGCTTTCTTT
cdr3_aa: CASSEAWRAFF

clone_size: NA
v_call: TRBV5-5
j_call: TRBJ2-7
d_call: NA
cdr3_nt: TGTGCCAGCAGCTTCGTTCCGGCAACCTACGAGCAGTACTTC
cdr3_aa: CASSFVPATYEQYF

clone_size: NA
v_call: TRBV3-1/TRBV3-2
j_call: TRBJ2-3
d_call: NA
cdr3_nt: TGTGCCAGCAGCCAAGTGAGAAGTGGGGGCACAGATACGCAGTATTTT
cdr3_aa: CASSQVRSGGTDTQYF

clone_size: NA
v_call: TRBV9
j_call: TRBJ2-7
d_call: NA
cdr3_nt: TGTGCCAGCAGCGTCTCGGTGGACGAGCAGTACTTC
cdr3_aa: CASSVSVDEQYF

clone_size: NA
v_call: TRBV2
j_call: TRBJ2-1
d_call: NA
cdr3_nt: TGTGCCAGCAGTGCGAGTAATGAGCAGTTCTTC
cdr3_aa: CASSASNEQFF

clone_size: NA
v_call: TRBV5-4
j_call: TRBJ2-3
d_call: TRBD2
cdr3_nt: TGTGCCAGCAGCTTGGTAGCGGGGGCGGTGGGAGATACGCAGTATTTT
cdr3_aa: CASSLVAGAVGDTQYF

clone_size: NA
v_call: TRBV3-1/TRBV3-2
j_call: TRBJ1-1
d_call: NA
cdr3_nt: TGTGCCAGCAGCCAAGAGGGGTTAGGAACTGAAGCTTTCTTT
cdr3_aa: CASSQEGLGTEAFF

clone_size: NA
v_call: TRBV11-3
j_call: TRBJ1-1
d_call: NA
cdr3_nt: TGTGCCAGCAGCTTAGGGGACACCATGAACACTGAAGCTTTCTTT
cdr3_aa: CASSLGDTMNTEAFF

clone_size: NA
v_call: TRBV7-8
j_call: TRBJ2-1
d_call: NA
cdr3_nt: TGTGCCAGCAGCTTAGTCGTAGCTAGCGAGCAGTTCTTC
cdr3_aa: CASSLVVASEQFF

clone_size: NA
v_call: TRBV2
j_call: TRBJ1-5
d_call: NA
cdr3_nt: TGTGCCAGCAGTGAACCGAGGGGGGGGAGCAATCAGCCCCAGCATTTT
cdr3_aa: CASSEPRGGSNQPQHF

clone_size: NA
v_call: TRBV11-3
j_call: TRBJ2-1
d_call: TRBD2
cdr3_nt: TGTGCCAGCAGCCCAGGAGCGGGAGCCCTCCTGCAGTTCTTC
cdr3_aa: CASSPGAGALLQFF

clone_size: NA
v_call: TRBV9
j_call: TRBJ1-4
d_call: TRBD1
cdr3_nt: TGTGCCAGCAGCGTAGCGGTTCAGGGGGGGAGGCTGTTTTTT
cdr3_aa: CASSVAVQGGRLFF